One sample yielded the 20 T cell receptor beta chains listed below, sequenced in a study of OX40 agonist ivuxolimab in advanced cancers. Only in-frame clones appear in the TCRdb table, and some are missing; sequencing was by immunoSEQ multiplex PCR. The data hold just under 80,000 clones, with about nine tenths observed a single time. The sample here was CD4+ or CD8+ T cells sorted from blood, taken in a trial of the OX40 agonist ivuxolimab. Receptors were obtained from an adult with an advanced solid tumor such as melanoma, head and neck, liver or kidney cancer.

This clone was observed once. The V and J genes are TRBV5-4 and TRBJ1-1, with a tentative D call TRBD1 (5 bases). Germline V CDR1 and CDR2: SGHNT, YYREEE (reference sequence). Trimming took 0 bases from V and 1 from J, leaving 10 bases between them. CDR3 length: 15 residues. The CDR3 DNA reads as TGTGCCAGCAGCTTGGCCGCAGGGCGGAACACTGAAGCTTTCTTT. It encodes CASSLAAGRNTEAFF.

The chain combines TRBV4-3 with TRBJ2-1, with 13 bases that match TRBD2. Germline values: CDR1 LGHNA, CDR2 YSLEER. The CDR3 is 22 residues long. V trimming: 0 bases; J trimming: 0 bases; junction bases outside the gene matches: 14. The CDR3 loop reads CASSQERGGLGLAGVSYNEQFF. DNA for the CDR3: TGCGCCAGCAGCCAAGAGCGCGGGGGCCTCGGACTAGCGGGAGTCTCCTACAATGAGCAGTTCTTC.

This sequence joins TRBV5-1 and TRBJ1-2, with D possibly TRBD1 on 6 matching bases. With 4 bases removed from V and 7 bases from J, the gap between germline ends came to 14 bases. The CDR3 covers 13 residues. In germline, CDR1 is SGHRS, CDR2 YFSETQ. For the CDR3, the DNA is TGCGCCAGCAGCCCGGACAGCTCGGGTGGCTACACCTTC. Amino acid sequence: CASSPDSSGGYTF.

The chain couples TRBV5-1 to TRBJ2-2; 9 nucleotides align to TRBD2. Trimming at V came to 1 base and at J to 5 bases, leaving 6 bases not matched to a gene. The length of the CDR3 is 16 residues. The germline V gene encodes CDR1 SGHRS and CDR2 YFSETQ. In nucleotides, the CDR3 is TGCGCCAGCAGCTTGAGCGGGAGGACGGATACCGGGGAGCTGTTTTTT. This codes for CASSLSGRTDTGELFF. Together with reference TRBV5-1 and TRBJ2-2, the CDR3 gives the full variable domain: KAGVTQTPRYLIKTRGQQVTLSCSPISGHRSVSWYQQTPGQGLQFLFEYFSETQRNKGNFPGRFSGRQFSNSRSEMNVSTLELGDSALYLCASSLSGRTDTGELFFGEGSRLTVL.

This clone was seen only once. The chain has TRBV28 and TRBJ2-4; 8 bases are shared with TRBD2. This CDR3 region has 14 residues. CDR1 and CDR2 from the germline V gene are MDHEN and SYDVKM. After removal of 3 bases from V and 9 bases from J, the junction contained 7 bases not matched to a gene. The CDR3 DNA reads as TGTGCCAGCAGTTTTAGCGGGGTCCGGGTCATTCAGTACTTC. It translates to CASSFSGVRVIQYF.

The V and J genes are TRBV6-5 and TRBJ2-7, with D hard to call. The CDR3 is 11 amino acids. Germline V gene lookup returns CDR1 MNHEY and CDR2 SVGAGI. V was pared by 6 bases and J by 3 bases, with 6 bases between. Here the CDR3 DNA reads TGTGCCAGCAGGACCGTCTACGAGCAGTACTTC. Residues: CASRTVYEQYF.

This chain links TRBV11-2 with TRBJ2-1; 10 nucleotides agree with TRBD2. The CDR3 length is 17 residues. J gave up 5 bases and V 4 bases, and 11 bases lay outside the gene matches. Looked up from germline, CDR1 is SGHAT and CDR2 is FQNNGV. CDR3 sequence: CASSSTPGLAVNNEQFF. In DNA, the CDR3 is TGTGCCAGCAGCTCTACTCCCGGACTAGCGGTAAACAATGAGCAGTTCTTC. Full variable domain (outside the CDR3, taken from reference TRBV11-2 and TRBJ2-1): EAGVAQSPRYKIIEKRQSVAFWCNPISGHATLYWYQQILGQGPKLLIQFQNNGVVDDSQLPKDRFSAERLKGVDSTLKIQPAKLEDSAVYLCASSSTPGLAVNNEQFFGPGTRLTVL.

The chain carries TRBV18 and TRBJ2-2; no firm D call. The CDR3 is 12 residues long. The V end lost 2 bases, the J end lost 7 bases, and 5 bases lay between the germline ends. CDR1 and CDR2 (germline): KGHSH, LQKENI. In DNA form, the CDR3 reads TGTGCCAGCTCACCATGGGGCGGGGAGCTGTTTTTT. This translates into CASSPWGGELFF.

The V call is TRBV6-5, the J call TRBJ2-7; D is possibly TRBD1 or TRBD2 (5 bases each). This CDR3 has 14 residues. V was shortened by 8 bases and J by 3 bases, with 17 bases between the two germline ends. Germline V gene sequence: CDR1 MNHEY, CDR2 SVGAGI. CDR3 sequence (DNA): TGTGCCAGCGGCTTTAGAGGGGCTTTCTACGAGCAGTACTTC. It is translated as CASGFRGAFYEQYF.

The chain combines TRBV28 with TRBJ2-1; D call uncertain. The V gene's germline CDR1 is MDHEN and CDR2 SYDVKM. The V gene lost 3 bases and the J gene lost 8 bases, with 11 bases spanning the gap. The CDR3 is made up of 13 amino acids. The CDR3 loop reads CASSFRRRYEQFF. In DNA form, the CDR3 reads TGTGCCAGCAGTTTTCGGCGGCGGTATGAGCAGTTCTTC.

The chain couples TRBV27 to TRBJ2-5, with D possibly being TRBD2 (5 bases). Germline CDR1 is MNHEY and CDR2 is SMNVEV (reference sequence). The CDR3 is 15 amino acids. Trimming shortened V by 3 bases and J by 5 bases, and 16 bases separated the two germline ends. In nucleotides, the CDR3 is TGTGCCAGCAGTTTTTCACGGGGTGCCGAGGAGACCCAGTACTTC. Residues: CASSFSRGAEETQYF.

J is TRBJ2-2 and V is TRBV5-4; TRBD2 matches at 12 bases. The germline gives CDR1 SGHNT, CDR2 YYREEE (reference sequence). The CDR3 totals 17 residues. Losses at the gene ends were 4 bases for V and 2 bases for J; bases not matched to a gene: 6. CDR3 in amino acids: CASSPLAGGINTGELFF. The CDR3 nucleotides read TGTGCCAGCAGCCCCCTAGCGGGAGGGATTAACACCGGGGAGCTGTTTTTT.

The CDR3 DNA follows: TGCGCCAGCAGCTGGGGGGGCGGGACCAGCTCCTACAATGAGCAGTTCTTC. Its protein is CASSWGGGTSSYNEQFF. The chain links TRBV5-1 to TRBJ2-1, with a weak D call TRBD2 (7 bases). Trimming took off 3 bases at V and 0 bases at J, with 16 bases between the two ends. CDR1 and CDR2 (germline): SGHRS, YFSETQ. The CDR3 extends over 17 amino acids.

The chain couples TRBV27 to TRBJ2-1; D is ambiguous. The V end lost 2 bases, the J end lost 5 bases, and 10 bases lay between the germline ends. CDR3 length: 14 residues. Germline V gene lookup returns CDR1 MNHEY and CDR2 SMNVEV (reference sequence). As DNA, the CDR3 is TGTGCCAGCAGTTTACGACTCACGGACAATGAGCAGTTCTTC. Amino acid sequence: CASSLRLTDNEQFF.

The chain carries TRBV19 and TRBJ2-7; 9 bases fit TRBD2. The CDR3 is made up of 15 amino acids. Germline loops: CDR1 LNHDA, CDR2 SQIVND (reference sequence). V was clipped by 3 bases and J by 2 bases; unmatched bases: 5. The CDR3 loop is CASSMSTSGTYEQYF. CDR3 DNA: TGTGCCAGTAGTATGTCGACTAGCGGTACCTACGAGCAGTACTTC.

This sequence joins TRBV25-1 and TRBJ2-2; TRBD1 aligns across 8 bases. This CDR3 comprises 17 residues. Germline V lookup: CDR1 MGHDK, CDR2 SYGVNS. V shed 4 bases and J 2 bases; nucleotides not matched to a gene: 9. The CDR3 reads CASSALISGGNTGELFF. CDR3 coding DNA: TGTGCCAGCAGTGCTCTGATTTCAGGGGGCAACACCGGGGAGCTGTTTTTT.

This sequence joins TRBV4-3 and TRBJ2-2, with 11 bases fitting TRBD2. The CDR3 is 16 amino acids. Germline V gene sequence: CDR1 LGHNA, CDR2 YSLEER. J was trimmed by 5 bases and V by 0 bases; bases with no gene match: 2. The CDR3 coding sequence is TGCGCCAGCAGCCAAGACACTAGCGGGAGTACCGGGGAGCTGTTTTTT. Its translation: CASSQDTSGSTGELFF.

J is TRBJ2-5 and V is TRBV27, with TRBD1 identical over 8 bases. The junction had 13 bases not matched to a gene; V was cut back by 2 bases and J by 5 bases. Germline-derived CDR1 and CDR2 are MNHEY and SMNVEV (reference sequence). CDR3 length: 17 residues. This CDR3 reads CASSLIFRQGARETQYF. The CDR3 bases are TGTGCCAGCAGTTTAATCTTCCGCCAGGGGGCGAGGGAGACCCAGTACTTC.

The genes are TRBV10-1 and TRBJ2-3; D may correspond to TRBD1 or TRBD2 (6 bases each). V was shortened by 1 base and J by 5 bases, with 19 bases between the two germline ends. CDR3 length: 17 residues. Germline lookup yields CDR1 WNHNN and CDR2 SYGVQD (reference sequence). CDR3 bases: TGCGCCAGCAGTGAGTTACAGGGAGGTCCTGTTGGAGATACGCAGTATTTT. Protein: CASSELQGGPVGDTQYF.

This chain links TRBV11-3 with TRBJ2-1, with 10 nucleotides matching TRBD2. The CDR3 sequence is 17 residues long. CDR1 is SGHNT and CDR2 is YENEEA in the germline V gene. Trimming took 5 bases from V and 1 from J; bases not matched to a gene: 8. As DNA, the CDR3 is TGTGCCAGCAGCAGAAGCCTAGCGGGAGTTTCCTACAATGAGCAGTTCTTC. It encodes CASSRSLAGVSYNEQFF. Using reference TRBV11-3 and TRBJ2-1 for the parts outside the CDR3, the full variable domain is EAGVVQSPRYKIIEKKQPVAFWCNPISGHNTLYWYLQNLGQGPELLIRYENEEAVDDSQLPKDRFSAERLKGVDSTLKIQPAELGDSAVYLCASSRSLAGVSYNEQFFGPGTRLTVL.